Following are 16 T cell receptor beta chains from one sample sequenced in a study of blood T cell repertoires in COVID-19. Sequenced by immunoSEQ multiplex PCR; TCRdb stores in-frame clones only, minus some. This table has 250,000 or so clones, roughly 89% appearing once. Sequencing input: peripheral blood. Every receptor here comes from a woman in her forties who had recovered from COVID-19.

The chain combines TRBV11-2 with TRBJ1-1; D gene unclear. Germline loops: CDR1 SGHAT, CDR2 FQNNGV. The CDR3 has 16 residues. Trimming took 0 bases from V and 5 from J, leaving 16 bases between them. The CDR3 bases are TGTGCCAGCAGCTTAGATTTGGGGTCCTCGGGGACTGAAGCTTTCTTT. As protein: CASSLDLGSSGTEAFF.

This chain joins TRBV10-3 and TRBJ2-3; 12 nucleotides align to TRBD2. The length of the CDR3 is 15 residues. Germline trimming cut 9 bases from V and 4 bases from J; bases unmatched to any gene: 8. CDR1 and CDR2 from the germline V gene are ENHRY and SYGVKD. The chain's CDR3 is CAINRLAGVPDTQYF. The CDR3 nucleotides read TGTGCCATTAACCGACTAGCGGGGGTCCCAGATACGCAGTATTTT.

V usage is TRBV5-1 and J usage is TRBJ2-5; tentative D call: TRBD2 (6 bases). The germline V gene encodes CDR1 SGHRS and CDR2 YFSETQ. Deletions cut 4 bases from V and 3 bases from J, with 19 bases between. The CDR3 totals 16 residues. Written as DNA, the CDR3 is TGCGCCAGCAGCCTGCACCGGGACTCCCGCGAAGAGACCCAGTACTTC. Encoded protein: CASSLHRDSREETQYF.

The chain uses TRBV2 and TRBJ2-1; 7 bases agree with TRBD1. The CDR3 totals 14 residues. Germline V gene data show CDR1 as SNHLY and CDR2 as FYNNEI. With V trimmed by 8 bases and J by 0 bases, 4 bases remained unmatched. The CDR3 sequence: CASLRTGSYNEQFF. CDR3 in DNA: TGTGCCAGCTTAAGGACAGGCTCCTACAATGAGCAGTTCTTC.

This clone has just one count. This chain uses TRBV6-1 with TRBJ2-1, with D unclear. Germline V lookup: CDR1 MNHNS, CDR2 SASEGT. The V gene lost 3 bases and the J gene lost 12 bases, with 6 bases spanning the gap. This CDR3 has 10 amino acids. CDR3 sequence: CASSDTRQFF. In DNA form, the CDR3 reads TGTGCCAGCAGTGATACGAGGCAGTTCTTC.

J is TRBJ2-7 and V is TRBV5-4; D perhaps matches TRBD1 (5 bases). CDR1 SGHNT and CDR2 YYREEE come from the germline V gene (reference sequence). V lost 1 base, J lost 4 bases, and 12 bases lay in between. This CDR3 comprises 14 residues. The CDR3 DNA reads TGTGCCAGCAGCTTGATTGACAGCAAATACGAGCAGTACTTC. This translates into CASSLIDSKYEQYF.

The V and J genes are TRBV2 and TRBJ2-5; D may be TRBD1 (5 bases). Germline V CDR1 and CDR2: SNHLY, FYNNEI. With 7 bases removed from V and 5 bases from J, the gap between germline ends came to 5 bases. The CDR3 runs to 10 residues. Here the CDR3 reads CASKGETQYF. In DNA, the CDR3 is TGTGCCAGCAAGGGGGAGACCCAGTACTTC.

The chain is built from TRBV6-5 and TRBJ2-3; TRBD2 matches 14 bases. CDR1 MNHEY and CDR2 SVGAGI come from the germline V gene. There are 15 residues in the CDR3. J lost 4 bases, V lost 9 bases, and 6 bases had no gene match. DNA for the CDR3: TGTGCCAGTTTTGGGACTAGCGGGGGAGCAGATACGCAGTATTTT. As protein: CASFGTSGGADTQYF.

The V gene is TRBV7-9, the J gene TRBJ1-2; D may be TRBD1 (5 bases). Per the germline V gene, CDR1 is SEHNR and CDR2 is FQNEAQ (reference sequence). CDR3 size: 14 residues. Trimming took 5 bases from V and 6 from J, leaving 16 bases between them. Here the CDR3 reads CASSQGLRNDGYTF. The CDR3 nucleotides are TGTGCCAGCAGCCAGGGACTTCGGAACGATGGCTACACCTTC.

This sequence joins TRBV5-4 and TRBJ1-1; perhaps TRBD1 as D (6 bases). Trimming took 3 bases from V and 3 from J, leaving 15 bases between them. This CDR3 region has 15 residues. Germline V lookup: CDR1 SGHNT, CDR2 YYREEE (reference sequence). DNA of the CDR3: TGTGCCAGCAGCTCGGACGGGGGGGCTGACACTGAAGCTTTCTTT. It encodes CASSSDGGADTEAFF.

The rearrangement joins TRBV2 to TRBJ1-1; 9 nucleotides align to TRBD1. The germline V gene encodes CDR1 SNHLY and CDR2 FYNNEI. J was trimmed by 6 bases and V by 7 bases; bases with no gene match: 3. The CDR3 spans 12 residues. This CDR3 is CASTDRGPEAFF. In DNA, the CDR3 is TGTGCCAGCACGGACAGGGGACCTGAAGCTTTCTTT. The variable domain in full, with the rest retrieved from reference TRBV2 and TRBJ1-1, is EPEVTQTPSHQVTQMGQEVILRCVPISNHLYFYWYRQILGQKVEFLVSFYNNEISEKSEIFDDQFSVERPDGSNFTLKIRSTKLEDSAMYFCASTDRGPEAFFGQGTRLTVV.

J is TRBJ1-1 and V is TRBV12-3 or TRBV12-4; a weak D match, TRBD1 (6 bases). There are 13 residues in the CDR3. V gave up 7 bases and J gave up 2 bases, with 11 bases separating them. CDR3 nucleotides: TGTGCCAGCAAGGGGACAAGAAACACTGAAGCTTTCTTT. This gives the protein CASKGTRNTEAFF.

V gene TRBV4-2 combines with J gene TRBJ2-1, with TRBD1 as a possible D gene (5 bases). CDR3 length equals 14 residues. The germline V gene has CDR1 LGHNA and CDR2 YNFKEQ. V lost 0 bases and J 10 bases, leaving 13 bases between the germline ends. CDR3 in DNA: TGTGCCAGCAGCCAAGATAAAGGGGCCGAAGAGCAGTTCTTC. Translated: CASSQDKGAEEQFF.

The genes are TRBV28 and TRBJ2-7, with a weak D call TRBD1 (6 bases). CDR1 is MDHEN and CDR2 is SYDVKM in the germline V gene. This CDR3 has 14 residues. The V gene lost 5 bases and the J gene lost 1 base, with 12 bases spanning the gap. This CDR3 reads CASSTLQGSYEQYF. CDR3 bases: TGTGCCAGCAGTACACTGCAGGGGTCCTACGAGCAGTACTTC.

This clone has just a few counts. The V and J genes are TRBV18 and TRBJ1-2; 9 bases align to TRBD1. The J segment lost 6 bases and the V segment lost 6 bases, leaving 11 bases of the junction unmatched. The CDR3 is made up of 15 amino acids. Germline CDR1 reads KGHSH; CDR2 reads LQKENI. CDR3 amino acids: CASSPYTGGEDGYTF. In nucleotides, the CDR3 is TGTGCCAGCTCGCCTTATACAGGGGGCGAGGATGGCTACACCTTC.

CDR3 in amino acids: CASSFVAGARSGNTIYF. CDR3 nucleotide sequence: TGTGCCAGCAGCTTCGTTGCGGGGGCAAGGTCTGGAAACACCATATATTTT. The genes are TRBV11-3 and TRBJ1-3, with a tentative D call TRBD1 (6 bases). Germline V gene data show CDR1 as SGHNT and CDR2 as YENEEA. The CDR3 loop spans 17 amino acids. The ends were cut back, 3 bases at V and 1 base at J, with 16 bases in the middle.